The rows below give T cell receptor beta chains drawn from one sample of a study of chemoradiotherapy in HPV16-positive cancers. Generated by immunoSEQ multiplex PCR, the TCRdb table keeps only in-frame clones and is missing some. The data show about 5,400 clones, approximately 80% seen once. Sampling was carried out from a patient who underwent chemoradiotherapy. The receptor set was obtained from a human donor with HPV-associated anogenital cancer. Each CDR3 is given with its conserved first and last residue. The order of the fields is J gene, CDR3 length, V gene, clone size, D gene, CDR3 DNA, CDR3 protein. A D gene is named only where the DNA matches it firmly. The size of a clone is reported for some rows only, either as once, few or many, or as a class for expanded clones.

>TRBJ2-5|15|TRBV7-9|NA|TRBD1
TGTGCCAGCAGCCCCCGTTGGCAGGGGGCTTGGACCCAGTACTTC
CASSPRWQGAWTQYF
>TRBJ1-2|13|TRBV6-5|NA|NA
TGTGCCAGCAGTTACCAGGCCGGCTATGGCTACACCTTC
CASSYQAGYGYTF
>TRBJ2-2|15|TRBV18|NA|NA
TGTGCCAGCTCACCACCGGGTGTGAACACCGGGGAGCTGTTTTTT
CASSPPGVNTGELFF
>TRBJ2-1|14|TRBV19|NA|NA
TGTGCCAGTAGTACTGGGCAGGACCGCAATGAGCAGTTCTTC
CASSTGQDRNEQFF
>TRBJ2-1|13|TRBV28|NA|NA
TGTGCCAGCAGTTCTCCGGGGGTCAATGAGCAGTTCTTC
CASSSPGVNEQFF
>TRBJ2-2|14|TRBV14|NA|NA
TGTGCCAGCAGCCAGGGTTTGATCACCGGGGAGCTGTTTTTT
CASSQGLITGELFF
>TRBJ1-1|12|TRBV25-1|NA|NA
TGTGCCAGCAGTGAGACCGATACTGAAGCTTTCTTT
CASSETDTEAFF
>TRBJ1-3|15|TRBV6-5|once|NA
TGTGCCAGCAGCTGGGGAGATTTCTCTGGAAACACCATATATTTT
CASSWGDFSGNTIYF
>TRBJ2-3|12|TRBV7-2|few|NA
TGTGCCAGCAGCTTAGAAGTTGATACGCAGTATTTT
CASSLEVDTQYF
>TRBJ1-2|12|TRBV30|NA|NA
TGTGCCTGGAGCGAAGTATATTATGGCTACACCTTC
CAWSEVYYGYTF
>TRBJ2-1|13|TRBV9|NA|NA
TGTGCCAGCAGCGTAGGGCCGAAAAATGAGCAGTTCTTC
CASSVGPKNEQFF
>TRBJ1-1|14|TRBV4-3|NA|TRBD1
TGCGCCAGCAGTTTAGGACAGGAGGACACTGAAGCTTTCTTT
CASSLGQEDTEAFF
>TRBJ2-7|10|TRBV2|few|NA
TGTGCCAGCAGCGGGAACGAGCAGTACTTC
CASSGNEQYF
>TRBJ1-1|15|TRBV6-4|NA|NA
TGTGCCAGCAGGCTGGAAGATACATTGAACACTGAAGCTTTCTTT
CASRLEDTLNTEAFF
>TRBJ2-3|16|TRBV7-2|NA|NA
TGTGCCAGCAGCTCCCAACCTCCCCATGGTGCAGATACGCAGTATTTT
CASSSQPPHGADTQYF
>TRBJ1-1|14|TRBV11-2|NA|NA
TGTGCCAGCAGCTTGGGGTCTAAGGGCACTGAAGCTTTCTTT
CASSLGSKGTEAFF
>TRBJ2-5|11|TRBV23-1|NA|NA
TGCGCCAGCAGTAGGCCAGAGACCCAGTACTTC
CASSRPETQYF
>TRBJ2-7|17|TRBV18|NA|TRBD1
TGTGCCAGCTCACTATTTTCCGGGACAGGGGGTGAAAACGAGCAGTACTTC
CASSLFSGTGGENEQYF
>TRBJ2-1|16|TRBV19|NA|TRBD2
TGTGCCAGTAGTATAGCTAGCGGGAGAGGGGGGAATGAGCAGTTCTTC
CASSIASGRGGNEQFF
>TRBJ1-1|17|TRBV11-2|NA|NA
TGTGCCAGCAGCTTAGTTCTCGGCGGAACGGCAGGGACTGAAGCTTTCTTT
CASSLVLGGTAGTEAFF
>TRBJ2-2|13|TRBV6-5|NA|NA
TGTGCCAGCACCCGGTCGAACACCGGGGAGCTGTTTTTT
CASTRSNTGELFF
>TRBJ2-5|16|TRBV11-2|once|TRBD2
TGTGCCAGCAGCCCCCACGGTAGCGGGGGCCAAGAGACCCAGTACTTC
CASSPHGSGGQETQYF
>TRBJ2-2|15|TRBV11-3|NA|NA
TGTGCCAGCAATCGAGGGACAACGAACACCGGGGAGCTGTTTTTT
CASNRGTTNTGELFF
>TRBJ1-1|13|TRBV6-6|NA|NA
TGTGCCAGCAAGACACAAACGAACACTGAAGCTTTCTTT
CASKTQTNTEAFF
>TRBJ2-1|15|TRBV18|NA|TRBD1
TGTGCCAGCTCAGCCTCCGGGACAGAAACAAATGAGCAGTTCTTC
CASSASGTETNEQFF
>TRBJ1-1|13|TRBV19|NA|NA
TGTGCCAGTAGTATGGCCAGGGGCACTGAAGCTTTCTTT
CASSMARGTEAFF
>TRBJ2-7|14|TRBV6-1|NA|NA
TGTGCCAGCAGTGCCAGTAAGAGCTCCTACGAGCAGTACTTC
CASSASKSSYEQYF
>TRBJ2-5|17|TRBV7-8|NA|NA
TGTGCCAGCAGCGTATCGTCTTTCGGGAGTATTCGGGAGACCCAGTACTTC
CASSVSSFGSIRETQYF
>TRBJ1-1|13|TRBV7-2|NA|NA
TGTGCCAGCAGGCTTAAACTGAACACTGAAGCTTTCTTT
CASRLKLNTEAFF
>TRBJ2-3|12|TRBV30|few|NA
TGTGCCTGGTCGTTAAACCGAGATACGCAGTATTTT
CAWSLNRDTQYF
>TRBJ1-1|17|TRBV5-1|few|NA
TGCGCCAGCAGCTTGGCCTTAGGGGGAAGCGTTAGAACTGAAGCTTTCTTT
CASSLALGGSVRTEAFF
>TRBJ2-1|14|TRBV6-5|NA|NA
TGTGCCAGCAGAACCGGGACTGTGATAGTTGAGCAGTTCTTC
CASRTGTVIVEQFF
>TRBJ2-1|15|TRBV9|NA|TRBD2
TGTGCCAGCAGCGAGAGGACTAGCGGGAGGAATGAGCAGTTCTTC
CASSERTSGRNEQFF
>TRBJ1-1|16|TRBV11-2|NA|TRBD1
TGTGCCAGCAGCGTACCGACAGGGGGTATAGGGACTGAAGCTTTCTTT
CASSVPTGGIGTEAFF
>TRBJ1-2|12|TRBV7-2|NA|NA
TGTGCCAGCAGCCGCAGGGGATCTGGCTACACCTTC
CASSRRGSGYTF
>TRBJ1-2|12|TRBV9|NA|TRBD1
TGTGCCAGCAGCGGGACAGGGTATGGCTACACCTTC
CASSGTGYGYTF
>TRBJ1-5|13|TRBV5-1|NA|NA
TGCGCCAGCAGCGAGGGTTCGTTTCAGCCCCAGCATTTT
CASSEGSFQPQHF
>TRBJ2-3|15|TRBV5-1|NA|TRBD2
TGCGCCAGCAGGGGACTAGCGACTAGCACAGATACGCAGTATTTT
CASRGLATSTDTQYF
>TRBJ1-5|13|TRBV18|NA|NA
TGTGCCAGCTCACCAGGAGTCAATCAGCCCCAGCATTTT
CASSPGVNQPQHF
>TRBJ1-5|17|TRBV15|NA|NA
TGTGCCACCAGCAGAGATCGGGATCCGATGGGAGGGGGGCCCCAGCATTTT
CATSRDRDPMGGGPQHF
>TRBJ1-1|13|TRBV6-6|NA|NA
TGTGCCAGCAGTTTTACAGGGAACACTGAAGCTTTCTTT
CASSFTGNTEAFF
>TRBJ1-5|13|TRBV19|few|NA
TGTGCCAGTAGTACCGGGTCCGATCAGCCCCAGCATTTT
CASSTGSDQPQHF
>TRBJ2-7|12|TRBV2|NA|NA
TGTGCCAGCAGCAGACTGGACTACGAGCAGTACTTC
CASSRLDYEQYF
>TRBJ1-1|14|TRBV9|NA|TRBD1
TGTGCCAGCAGCCCCACAACAGGGGGGACTGAAGCTTTCTTT
CASSPTTGGTEAFF
>TRBJ2-7|15|TRBV27|NA|NA
TGTGCCAGCAGTTCCCCGGGGCAGCCCCCCTACGAGCAGTACTTC
CASSSPGQPPYEQYF